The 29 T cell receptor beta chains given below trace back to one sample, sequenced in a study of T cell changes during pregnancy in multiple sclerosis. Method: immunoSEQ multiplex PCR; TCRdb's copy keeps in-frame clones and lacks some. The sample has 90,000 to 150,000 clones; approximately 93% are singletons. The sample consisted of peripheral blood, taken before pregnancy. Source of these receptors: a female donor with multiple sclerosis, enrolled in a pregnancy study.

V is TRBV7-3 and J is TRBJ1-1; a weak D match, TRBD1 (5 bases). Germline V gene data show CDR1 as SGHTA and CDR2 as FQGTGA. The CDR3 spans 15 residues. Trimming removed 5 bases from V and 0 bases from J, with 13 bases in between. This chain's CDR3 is CASSLSGNLNTEAFF. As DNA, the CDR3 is TGTGCCAGCAGCCTATCAGGGAACCTGAACACTGAAGCTTTCTTT.

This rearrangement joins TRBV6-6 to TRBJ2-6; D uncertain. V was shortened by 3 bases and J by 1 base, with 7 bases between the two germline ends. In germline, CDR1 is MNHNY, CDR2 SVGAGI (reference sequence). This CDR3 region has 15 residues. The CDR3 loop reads CASSYFKSGANVLTF. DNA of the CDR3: TGTGCCAGCAGTTATTTTAAATCTGGGGCCAACGTCCTGACTTTC.

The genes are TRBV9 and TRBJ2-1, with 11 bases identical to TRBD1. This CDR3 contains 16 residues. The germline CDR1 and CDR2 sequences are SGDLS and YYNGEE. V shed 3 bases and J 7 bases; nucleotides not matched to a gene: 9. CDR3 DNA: TGTGCCAGCAGCGAAACAGGGGACAGGGGGTGGAATGAGCAGTTCTTC. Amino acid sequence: CASSETGDRGWNEQFF.

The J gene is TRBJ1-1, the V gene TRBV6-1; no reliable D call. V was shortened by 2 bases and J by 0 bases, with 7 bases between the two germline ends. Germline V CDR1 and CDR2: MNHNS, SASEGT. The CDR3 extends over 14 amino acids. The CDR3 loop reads CASSERHLNTEAFF. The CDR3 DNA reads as TGTGCCAGCAGTGAACGACACTTGAACACTGAAGCTTTCTTT.

Here the CDR3 reads CASSNSRIWQETQYF. The CDR3 bases are TGTGCCAGCAGTAATTCGCGAATATGGCAAGAGACCCAGTACTTC. The genes are TRBV6-1 and TRBJ2-5; no clear D. The CDR3 has 15 residues. Looked up from germline, CDR1 is MNHNS and CDR2 is SASEGT. V was cut by 5 bases and J by 2 bases, with 15 bases left in between.

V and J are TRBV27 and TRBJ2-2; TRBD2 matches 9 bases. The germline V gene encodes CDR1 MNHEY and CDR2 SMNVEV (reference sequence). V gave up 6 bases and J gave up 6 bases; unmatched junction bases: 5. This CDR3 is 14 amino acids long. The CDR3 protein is CASRLAGGAGELFF. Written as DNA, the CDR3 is TGTGCCAGCAGACTAGCGGGCGGGGCCGGGGAGCTGTTTTTT.

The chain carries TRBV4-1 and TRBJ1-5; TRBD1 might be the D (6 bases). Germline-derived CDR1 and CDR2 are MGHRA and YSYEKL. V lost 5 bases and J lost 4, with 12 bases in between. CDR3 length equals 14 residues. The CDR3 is CASSLRDKNQPQHF. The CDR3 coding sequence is TGCGCCAGCAGCTTACGGGACAAGAATCAGCCCCAGCATTTT.

CDR3 DNA: TGCGCCAGCAGCTCAGGACAGGGGGTATCTGAAGCTTTCTTT. Translated, it gives CASSSGQGVSEAFF. The rearrangement links TRBV5-1 to TRBJ1-1; 10 bases fit TRBD1. V was clipped by 3 bases and J by 6 bases; unmatched bases: 5. Looked up from germline, CDR1 is SGHRS and CDR2 is YFSETQ. The CDR3 has 14 residues.

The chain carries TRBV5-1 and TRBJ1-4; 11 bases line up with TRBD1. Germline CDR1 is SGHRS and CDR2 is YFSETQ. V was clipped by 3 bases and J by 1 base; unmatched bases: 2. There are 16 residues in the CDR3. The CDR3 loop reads CASSWDRGGTNEKLFF. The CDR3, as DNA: TGCGCCAGCAGCTGGGACAGGGGGGGAACTAATGAAAAACTGTTTTTT.

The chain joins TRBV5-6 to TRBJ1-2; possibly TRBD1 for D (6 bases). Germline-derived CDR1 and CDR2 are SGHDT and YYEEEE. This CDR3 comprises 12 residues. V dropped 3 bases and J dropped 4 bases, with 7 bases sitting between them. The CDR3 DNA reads TGTGCCAGCAGCTCCAGGGGCTATGGCTACACCTTC. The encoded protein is CASSSRGYGYTF. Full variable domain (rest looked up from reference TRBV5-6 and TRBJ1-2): DAGVTQSPTHLIKTRGQQVTLRCSPKSGHDTVSWYQQALGQGPQFIFQYYEEEERQRGNFPDRFSGHQFPNYSSELNVNALLLGDSALYLCASSSRGYGYTFGSGTRLTVV.

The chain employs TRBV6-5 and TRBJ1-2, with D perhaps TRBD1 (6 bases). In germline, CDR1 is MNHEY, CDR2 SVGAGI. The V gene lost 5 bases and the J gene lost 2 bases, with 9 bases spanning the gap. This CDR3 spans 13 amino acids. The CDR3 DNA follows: TGTGCCAGCAGTAACGACAGGAACTATGGCTACACCTTC. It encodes CASSNDRNYGYTF.

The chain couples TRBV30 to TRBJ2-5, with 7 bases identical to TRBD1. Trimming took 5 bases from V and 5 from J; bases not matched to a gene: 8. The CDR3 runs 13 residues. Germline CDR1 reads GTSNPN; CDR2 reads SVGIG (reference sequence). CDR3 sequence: CAWAPTGLETQYF. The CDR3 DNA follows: TGTGCCTGGGCCCCGACAGGGTTGGAGACCCAGTACTTC.

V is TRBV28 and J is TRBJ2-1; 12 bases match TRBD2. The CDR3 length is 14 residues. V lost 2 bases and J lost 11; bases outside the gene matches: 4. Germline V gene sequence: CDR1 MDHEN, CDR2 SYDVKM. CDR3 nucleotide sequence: TGTGCCAGCAGTTTAAGGCTAGCGGGAGGGCAGCAGTTCTTC. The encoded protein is CASSLRLAGGQQFF. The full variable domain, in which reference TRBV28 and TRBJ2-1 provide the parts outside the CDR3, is DVKVTQSSRYLVKRTGEKVFLECVQDMDHENMFWYRQDPGLGLRLIYFSYDVKMKEKGDIPEGYSVSREKKERFSLILESASTNQTSMYLCASSLRLAGGQQFFGPGTRLTVL.

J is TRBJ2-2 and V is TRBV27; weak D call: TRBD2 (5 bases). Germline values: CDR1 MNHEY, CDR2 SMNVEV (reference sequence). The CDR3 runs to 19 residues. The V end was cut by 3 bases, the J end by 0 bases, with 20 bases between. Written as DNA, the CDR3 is TGTGCCAGCAGTTTGAGGGCCATAGGGCAGTTCGCGAACACCGGGGAGCTGTTTTTT. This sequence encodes CASSLRAIGQFANTGELFF.

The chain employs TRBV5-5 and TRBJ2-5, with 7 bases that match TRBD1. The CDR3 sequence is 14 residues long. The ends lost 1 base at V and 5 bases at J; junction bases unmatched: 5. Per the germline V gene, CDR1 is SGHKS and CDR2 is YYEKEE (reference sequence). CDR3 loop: CASSLPGGQETQYF. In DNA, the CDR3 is TGTGCCAGCAGCTTGCCAGGGGGTCAGGAGACCCAGTACTTC.

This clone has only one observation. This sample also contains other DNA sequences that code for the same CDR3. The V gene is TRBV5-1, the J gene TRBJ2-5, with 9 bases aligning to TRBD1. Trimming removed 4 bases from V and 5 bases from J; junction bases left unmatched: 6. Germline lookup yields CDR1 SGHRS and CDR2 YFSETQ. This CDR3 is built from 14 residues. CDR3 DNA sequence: TGCGCCAGCAGCCAACAGGGGGCACAGGAGACCCAGTACTTC. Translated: CASSQQGAQETQYF.

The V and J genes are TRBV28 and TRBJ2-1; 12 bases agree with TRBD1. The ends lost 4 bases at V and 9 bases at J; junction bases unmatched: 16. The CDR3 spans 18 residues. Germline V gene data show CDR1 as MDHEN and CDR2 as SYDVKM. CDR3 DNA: TGTGCCAGCAGTTCTCAGCGATCCGGGACAGGGGGCTTAGGTGAGCAGTTCTTC. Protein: CASSSQRSGTGGLGEQFF. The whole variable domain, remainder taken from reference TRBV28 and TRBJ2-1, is DVKVTQSSRYLVKRTGEKVFLECVQDMDHENMFWYRQDPGLGLRLIYFSYDVKMKEKGDIPEGYSVSREKKERFSLILESASTNQTSMYLCASSSQRSGTGGLGEQFFGPGTRLTVL.

The CDR3 spells CASSYAGQADSPLHF. CDR3 sequence (DNA): TGTGCCAGCAGTTACGCCGGACAGGCTGATTCACCCCTCCACTTT. The chain links TRBV6-6 to TRBJ1-6; TRBD1 aligns across 7 bases. The trim removed 2 bases at V and 8 bases at J, leaving 6 bases unmatched. The germline gives CDR1 MNHNY, CDR2 SVGAGI (reference sequence). The CDR3 has 15 residues.

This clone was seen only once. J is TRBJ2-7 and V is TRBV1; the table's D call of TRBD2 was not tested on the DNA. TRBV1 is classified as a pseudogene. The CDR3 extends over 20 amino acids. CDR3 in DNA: TGCACCAGCAGCCAAGGGGCCCCCCGGGGACTGGGGACGAGCTCCTACGAGCAGTACTTC. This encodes CTSSQGAPRGLGTSSYEQYF.

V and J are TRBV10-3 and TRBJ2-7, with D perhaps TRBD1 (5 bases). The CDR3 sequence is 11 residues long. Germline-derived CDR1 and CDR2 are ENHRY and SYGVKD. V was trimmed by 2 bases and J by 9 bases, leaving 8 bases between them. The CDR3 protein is CAISEGAGQYF. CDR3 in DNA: TGTGCCATCAGTGAGGGGGCAGGGCAGTACTTC.

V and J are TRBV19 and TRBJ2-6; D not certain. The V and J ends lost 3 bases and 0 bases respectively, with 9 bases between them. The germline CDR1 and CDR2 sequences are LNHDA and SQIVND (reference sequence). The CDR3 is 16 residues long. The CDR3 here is CASSIVANSGANVLTF. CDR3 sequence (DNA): TGTGCCAGTAGTATTGTGGCCAACTCTGGGGCCAACGTCCTGACTTTC.

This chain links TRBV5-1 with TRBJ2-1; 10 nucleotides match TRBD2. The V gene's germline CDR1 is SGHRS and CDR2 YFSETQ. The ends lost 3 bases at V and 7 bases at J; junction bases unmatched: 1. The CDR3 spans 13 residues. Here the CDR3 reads CASSYSGRNEQFF. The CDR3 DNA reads TGCGCCAGCAGCTATAGCGGGAGGAATGAGCAGTTCTTC.

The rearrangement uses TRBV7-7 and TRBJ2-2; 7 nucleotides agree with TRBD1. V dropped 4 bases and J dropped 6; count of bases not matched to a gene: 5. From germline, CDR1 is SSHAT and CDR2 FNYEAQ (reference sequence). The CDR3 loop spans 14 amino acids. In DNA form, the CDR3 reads TGTGCCAGCAGCTCACGACAGGGTTCCGGGGAGCTGTTTTTT. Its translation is CASSSRQGSGELFF. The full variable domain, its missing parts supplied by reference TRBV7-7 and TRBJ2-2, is GAGVSQSPRYKVTKRGQDVTLRCDPISSHATLYWYQQALGQGPEFLTYFNYEAQPDKSGLPSDRFSAERPEGSISTLTIQRTEQRDSAMYRCASSSRQGSGELFFGEGSRLTVL.

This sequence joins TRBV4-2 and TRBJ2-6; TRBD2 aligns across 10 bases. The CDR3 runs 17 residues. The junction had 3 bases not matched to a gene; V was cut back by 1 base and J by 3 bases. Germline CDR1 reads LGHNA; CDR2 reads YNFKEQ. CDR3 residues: CASSQVLAGVGANVLTF. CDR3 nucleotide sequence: TGTGCCAGCAGCCAAGTTCTAGCGGGGGTTGGGGCCAACGTCCTGACTTTC.

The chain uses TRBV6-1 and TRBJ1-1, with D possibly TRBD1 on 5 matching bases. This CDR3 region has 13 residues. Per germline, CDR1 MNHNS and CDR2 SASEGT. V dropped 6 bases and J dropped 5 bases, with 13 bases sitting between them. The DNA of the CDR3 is TGTGCCAGCAGAGCCTCAGGGATGACTGAAGCTTTCTTT. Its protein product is CASRASGMTEAFF.

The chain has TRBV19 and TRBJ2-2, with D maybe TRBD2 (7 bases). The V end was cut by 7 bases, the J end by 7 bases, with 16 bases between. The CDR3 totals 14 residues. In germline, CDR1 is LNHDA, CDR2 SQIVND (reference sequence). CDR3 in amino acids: CASTLGGGFGELFF. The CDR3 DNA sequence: TGTGCCAGTACCCTGGGGGGGGGCTTCGGGGAGCTGTTTTTT.

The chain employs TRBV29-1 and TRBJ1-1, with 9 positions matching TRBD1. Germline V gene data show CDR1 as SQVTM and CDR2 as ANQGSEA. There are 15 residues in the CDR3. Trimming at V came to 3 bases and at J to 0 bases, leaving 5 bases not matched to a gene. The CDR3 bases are TGCAGCGTTGACCCTCGGGACAGGGTGAACACTGAAGCTTTCTTT. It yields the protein CSVDPRDRVNTEAFF.

The CDR3 sequence: CASSSPLGLAGNNEQFF. The CDR3 nucleotides are TGTGCCAGCAGTTCTCCCCTGGGACTAGCGGGGAACAATGAGCAGTTCTTC. This chain links TRBV28 with TRBJ2-1; 13 bases fit TRBD2. This CDR3 contains 17 residues. CDR1 and CDR2 from the germline V gene are MDHEN and SYDVKM. V lost 4 bases to trimming and J lost 5 bases; unmatched junction nucleotides: 8.

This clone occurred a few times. In nucleotides, the CDR3 is TGCACCAGCAGCCAAGATATGGGGGGGCGAGATGGCTACACCTTC. Translated: CTSSQDMGGRDGYTF. The V gene is TRBV1, the J gene TRBJ1-2. TRBV1 is a known pseudogene. CDR3 length equals 15 residues.